Reported below is one T cell receptor (beta chain). The trim removed 2 bases at V and 3 bases at J, leaving 1 base unmatched. This CDR3 is 14 amino acids long. Germline loops: CDR1 SGHVS, CDR2 FNYEAQ. Using unique molecular identifiers, the investigators prepared the TCRbeta library. TCRdb used MiXCR to reprocess the PCR reads, holding one entry per CDR3 protein. This table has more than 450,000 distinct CDR3 sequences, around 16% appearing once. The data originate from a study of T-cell reconstitution after alpha-beta-depleted transplantation in children. This clonotype was obtained from a human donor who donated a stem cell graft to a child with acute lymphoblastic leukemia. Sample: PBMCs from the stem cell graft donor, taken from the stem cell graft. The chain links TRBV7-6 to TRBJ1-1, with 9 bases that match TRBD1. CDR3 DNA: TGTGCCAGCAGCTTACGGGACAGGGACACTGAAGCTTTCTTT. Amino acid sequence: CASSLRDRDTEAFF.